This T cell receptor beta chain originates from a study of T-cell memory formation after mild COVID-19. There are 17 residues in the CDR3. Trimming took 2 bases from V and 2 from J, leaving 17 bases between them. Germline V gene sequence: CDR1 SGHVS, CDR2 FNYEAQ. The table lists this clonotype with a few counts. From the 5' RACE reads, TCRdb called clonotypes with MiXCR, one entry per CDR3 protein. Of roughly 510,000 distinct CDR3 sequences listed, 17% are singletons. The chain recombines TRBV7-6 with TRBJ2-3; a possible D gene is TRBD2 (6 bases). This sequence originates from an adult woman who had mild COVID-19 (a few samples of this study predate the infection). Cell type and time point are not known. The sequenced sample was PBMCs or a T cell subset sorted from them (not recorded which). CDR3 coding DNA: TGTGCCAGCAGCTTATTTATGCCGGGGGACGACACAGATACGCAGTATTTT. Its translation is CASSLFMPGDDTDTQYF.